A selection of T cell receptor beta chains follows, all from one sample in a study of blood T cell repertoires in COVID-19. Measured with immunoSEQ multiplex PCR; TCRdb has only the in-frame clones, and not every one. Here the sample spans 250,000 or so clones, less than 90% being singletons. The sample taken for sequencing was peripheral blood. The receptors originated from a man in his sixties with acute or convalescent COVID-19. The CDR3 runs from the conserved cysteine through the conserved F or W. Fields, in order: J gene, V gene, CDR3 protein.

>TRBJ2-1|TRBV29-1
CSIGGDSYNEQFF
>TRBJ1-2|TRBV11-3
CASSSPKTGSSGYTF
>TRBJ2-1|TRBV19
CASSIWASGRHTLTSYNEQFF
>TRBJ2-1|TRBV19
CASTWDRGNEQFF
>TRBJ2-1|TRBV5-1
CASSPAGLAGGGAYNEQFF
>TRBJ2-7|TRBV9
CASSPTATYEQYF
>TRBJ1-3|TRBV30
CAWRAQGAGNTIYF
>TRBJ1-4|TRBV5-4
CASSLSGQGNEKLFF
>TRBJ2-3|TRBV7-8
CASSWTSGGTDTQYF
>TRBJ1-1|TRBV10-3
CAISELEAPNTEAFF
>TRBJ2-1|TRBV7-8
CASSLTSGRPYNEQFF
>TRBJ2-1|TRBV29-1
CSVKRLAGNNEQFF
>TRBJ2-2|TRBV3-1/TRBV3-2
CASSQTPPAGGRRELFF
>TRBJ1-1|TRBV19
CASSIQGPGGAEAFF
>TRBJ2-3|TRBV28
CASSFRGQSTDTQYF
>TRBJ1-2|TRBV12-3/TRBV12-4
CASRRRAAYGYTF
>TRBJ1-2|TRBV6-6
CASSYQSAGYGYTF
>TRBJ1-4|TRBV18
CASSPRGGATNEKLFF
>TRBJ1-1|TRBV7-6
CASSLALGANTEAFF